The 9 T cell receptor beta chains below were found in one sample sequenced in a study of read filtering for tumor transcriptome and immune sequencing. This library used around 400 ng RNA and molecular barcoded adaptors spanning alpha/delta and beta/gamma chains. TCRdb re-called the reads with MiXCR, one entry per CDR3 protein. Among some 38,000 distinct CDR3 sequences, roughly 12% were seen once, and the ten largest hold approximately 34%. Sequenced material: a population of CD138-negative cells sorted from bone marrow. These receptors originate from a donor over 35 with multiple myeloma.

This clonotype has a count of ten or more. J is TRBJ2-7 and V is TRBV11-3; D is possibly TRBD1 (6 bases). CDR1 is SGHNT, CDR2 YENEEA, per germline. With 4 bases removed from V and 6 bases from J, the gap between germline ends came to 22 bases. The CDR3 consists of 16 residues. This chain's CDR3 is CASSSTGSSPFREQYF. Written as DNA, the CDR3 is TGTGCCAGCAGCTCAACAGGGTCCTCACCGTTTCGCGAGCAGTACTTC.

This clonotype has at least ten counts. The CDR3 reads CASSLVVTGDYNEQFF. CDR3 nucleotide sequence: TGTGCCAGCAGCTTGGTCGTGACAGGGGACTACAATGAGCAGTTCTTC. This chain joins TRBV5-6 and TRBJ2-1, with 8 bases lining up with TRBD1. The CDR3 has 16 residues. In germline, CDR1 is SGHDT, CDR2 YYEEEE. V trimming: 0 bases; J trimming: 3 bases; junction bases outside the gene matches: 5. Filled out from reference TRBV5-6 and TRBJ2-1, the complete variable domain reads DAGVTQSPTHLIKTRGQQVTLRCSPKSGHDTVSWYQQALGQGPQFIFQYYEEEERQRGNFPDRFSGHQFPNYSSELNVNALLLGDSALYLCASSLVVTGDYNEQFFGPGTRLTVL.

There are many counts of this clonotype. The rearrangement uses TRBV29-1 and TRBJ2-5, with TRBD2 as a possible D gene (7 bases). CDR3 length equals 13 residues. Germline V gene lookup returns CDR1 SQVTM and CDR2 ANQGSEA. The CDR3 coding sequence is TGCAGTGGAGGGGGGGGTGGCCAAGAGACCCAGTACTTC. Protein: CSGGGGGQETQYF.

This clonotype was seen ten or more times. The rearrangement joins TRBV7-9 to TRBJ2-6, with 7 bases that match TRBD2. The CDR3 has 15 residues. Germline V gives CDR1 SEHNR, CDR2 FQNEAQ (reference sequence). With V trimmed by 4 bases and J by 0 bases, 0 bases remained unmatched. The CDR3 DNA sequence: TGTGCCAGCAGCTCGGGGGGCTCTGGGGCCAACGTCCTGACTTTC. Its protein is CASSSGGSGANVLTF.

This clonotype was counted at least ten times. V gene TRBV29-1 combines with J gene TRBJ1-5; D not resolved. V gave up 4 bases and J gave up 0 bases, with 4 bases separating them. Germline V gene lookup returns CDR1 SQVTM and CDR2 ANQGSEA. This CDR3 region has 12 residues. The CDR3 DNA reads TGCAGCGTTGCGGGTAGCAATCAGCCCCAGCATTTT. This translates into CSVAGSNQPQHF.

The sample holds a few counts of this clonotype. A read error may be the cause here, since a much bigger clone is one base away. The chain joins TRBV11-2 to TRBJ2-5; D might be TRBD2 (7 bases). Between the trimmed V and J ends, which lost 4 bases and 7 bases, there was a span of 19 bases. The germline V gene encodes CDR1 SGHAT and CDR2 FQNNGV. The length of the CDR3 is 15 residues. CDR3 sequence reads: CASSSDAAGARTQYF. The CDR3 coding sequence is TGTGCCAGCAGCTCAGACGCCGCGGGGGCCAGGACCCAGTACTTC. Variable domain in full (rest from reference TRBV11-2 and TRBJ2-5): EAGVAQSPRYKIIEKRQSVAFWCNPISGHATLYWYQQILGQGPKLLIQFQNNGVVDDSQLPKDRFSAERLKGVDSTLKIQPAKLEDSAVYLCASSSDAAGARTQYFGPGTRLLVL.

In this sample, this clonotype turned up many times. This chain uses TRBV2 with TRBJ1-5; no reliable D call. Trimming took 5 bases from V and 3 from J, leaving 11 bases between them. Germline CDR1 is SNHLY and CDR2 is FYNNEI. This CDR3 has 14 residues. CDR3 in amino acids: CASSRTRNNQPQHF. CDR3 nucleotide sequence: TGTGCCAGCAGTCGGACGAGGAACAATCAGCCCCAGCATTTT.

This clonotype was recorded at least ten times. The chain links TRBV20-1 to TRBJ1-5; D perhaps matches TRBD1 (5 bases). The ends were cut back, 5 bases at V and 1 base at J, with 18 bases in the middle. CDR3 length: 16 residues. CDR1 is DFQATT, CDR2 SNEGSKA, per germline (reference sequence). CDR3 sequence: CSASGTLGGSNQPQHF. CDR3 coding DNA: TGCAGTGCTTCCGGGACCCTCGGCGGAAGCAATCAGCCCCAGCATTTT.

In this sample, this clonotype turned up many times. In DNA, the CDR3 is TGTGCCAGCAGCAGGGCCGGGGGGCCGAGTCTCAATGAGCAGTTCTTC. Amino acid sequence: CASSRAGGPSLNEQFF. This rearrangement joins TRBV7-3 to TRBJ2-1; the D gene is possibly TRBD2 (7 bases). This CDR3 spans 16 amino acids. Per germline, CDR1 SGHTA and CDR2 FQGTGA. Trimming took off 5 bases at V and 6 bases at J, with 20 bases between the two ends.